The count of the clone carrying this TCR beta chain is one. Antigen: not known. This specimen belongs to a study of T cells in Graves' hyperthyroidism and ophthalmopathy. TCR beta CDR3 regions were amplified from RNA. HTBI primers were employed in a first-round RT-PCR of the TCR CDR3. TCRdb ran MiXCR on the multiplex PCR reads and lists one entry per CDR3 protein. Seen here are 300,000 to 500,000 distinct CDR3 sequences, roughly 13% observed once, and the top ten hold 25% to 30%. Trimming removed 1 base from V and 7 bases from J; junction bases left unmatched: 16. This CDR3 region has 17 residues. CDR1 and CDR2 from the germline V gene are SEHNR and FQNEAQ (reference sequence). Findings and caveats of the study: Ophthalmopathy could be told apart from stable hyperthyroidism with a 13 V-J model. Blood shared most expanded thyroid clonotypes above 0.001.

The origin of this receptor is a man aged 45-65 years with Graves' ophthalmopathy. V usage is TRBV7-9 and J usage is TRBJ2-7; 7 nucleotides agree with TRBD2. The sample taken for sequencing was blood. The CDR3 loop is CASSLGTARLASNEQYF. As DNA, the CDR3 is TGTGCCAGCAGCTTAGGGACGGCCCGACTAGCTTCCAATGAGCAGTACTTC. The whole variable domain, remainder taken from reference TRBV7-9 and TRBJ2-7, is DTGVSQNPRHKITKRGQNVTFRCDPISEHNRLYWYRQTLGQGPEFLTYFQNEAQLEKSRLLSDRFSAERPKGSFSTLEIQRTEQGDSAMYLCASSLGTARLASNEQYFGPGTRLTVT.